Listed below are T cell receptor beta chains from one sample, sequenced in a study of shared clonotypes between healthy human individuals. Profiled with immunoSEQ multiplex PCR; TCRdb holds only in-frame clones, not every one. Altogether 2 million to 3 million clones are present, roughly nine tenths being singletons, with the ten largest covering roughly 0.15%. Input material: naive CD4+ T cells sorted from blood. These receptors were taken from a man aged 18 to 30 in good health. Each CDR3 is given with its conserved first and last residue. Fields, in order: D gene, clone size, J gene, V gene, CDR3 protein, CDR3 DNA. D genes are given only for firm matches. Only part of the rows carry a size: once, few, many, or a class if the clone is expanded.

-,-,TRBJ2-7,TRBV19,CASSIGPGEFQGISYEQYF,TGTGCCAGTAGTATCGGTCCGGGAGAATTTCAGGGAATTTCCTACGAGCAGTACTTC
-,-,TRBJ1-6,TRBV28,CASRAQQGLNNSPLHF,TGTGCCAGCAGGGCCCAGCAGGGATTGAATAATTCACCCCTCCACTTT
TRBD1,-,TRBJ2-2,TRBV5-6,CASSFAGGGGELFF,TGTGCCAGCAGCTTCGCAGGGGGCGGCGGGGAGCTGTTTTTT
TRBD2,-,TRBJ2-3,TRBV7-9,CASSLTSGVGTDTQYF,TGTGCCAGCAGCTTGACTAGCGGGGTTGGTACAGATACGCAGTATTTT
-,-,TRBJ2-5,TRBV2,CASSERARKETQYF,TGTGCCAGCAGTGAAAGGGCCAGAAAAGAGACCCAGTACTTC
-,-,TRBJ1-3,TRBV2,CASSAGGVGNTIYF,TGTGCCAGCAGTGCCGGAGGGGTCGGAAACACCATATATTTT
-,-,TRBJ1-1,TRBV6-1,CASSGQAKGTEAFF,TGTGCCAGCAGTGGGCAGGCTAAAGGGACTGAAGCTTTCTTT
-,few,TRBJ1-6,TRBV7-9,CASSLGPGETSPLHF,TGTGCCAGCAGCTTGGGTCCAGGGGAGACTTCACCCCTCCACTTT
TRBD1,-,TRBJ2-7,TRBV28,CASSLRQGRSYEQYF,TGTGCCAGCAGCCTCAGACAGGGTAGGTCCTACGAGCAGTACTTC
-,-,TRBJ2-7,TRBV28,CASSRAVLDEQYF,TGTGCCAGCAGCAGGGCAGTACTGGATGAGCAGTACTTC
-,-,TRBJ2-3,TRBV15,CATSLEGEMGSDTQYF,TGTGCCACCAGCCTCGAGGGGGAGATGGGGTCAGATACGCAGTATTTT
-,-,TRBJ1-4,TRBV27,CASSFATTNEKLFF,TGTGCCAGCAGTTTCGCAACAACTAATGAAAAACTGTTTTTT
-,-,TRBJ2-7,TRBV18,CASSPRGAALTYEQYF,TGTGCCAGCTCACCAAGGGGTGCCGCCCTTACCTACGAGCAGTACTTC
-,-,TRBJ2-2,TRBV10-3,CAIYRVLPLHGELFF,TGTGCCATCTACCGGGTCCTTCCCCTGCATGGGGAGCTGTTTTTT
-,-,TRBJ2-2,TRBV27,CASARRFTGELFF,TGTGCCAGCGCTCGACGGTTCACCGGGGAGCTGTTTTTT
-,-,TRBJ1-2,TRBV6-1,CASNPPAANYGYTF,TGTGCCAGCAATCCGCCAGCGGCTAACTATGGCTACACCTTC
-,-,TRBJ1-1,TRBV30,CAWRDEPDTEAFF,TGTGCCTGGAGGGATGAGCCAGACACTGAAGCTTTCTTT
-,-,TRBJ2-3,TRBV11-2,CASSLGAPSTDTQYF,TGTGCCAGCAGCTTAGGGGCCCCTAGCACAGATACGCAGTATTTT
TRBD2,-,TRBJ2-7,TRBV2,CASRQGVSGRATEQYF,TGTGCCAGCAGACAGGGGGTTAGCGGGAGGGCCACGGAGCAGTACTTC
-,-,TRBJ2-3,TRBV10-1,CASTKAPGLTQYF,TGCGCCAGCACCAAAGCTCCGGGGCTTACGCAGTATTTT
TRBD1,-,TRBJ1-3,TRBV11-2,CASSSGQGRVTIYF,TGTGCCAGCAGCTCGGGACAGGGGAGGGTGACCATATATTTT
-,-,TRBJ1-2,TRBV29-1,CSVDPGSNYGYTF,TGCAGCGTTGATCCAGGGAGTAACTATGGCTACACCTTC
TRBD1,-,TRBJ1-5,TRBV28,CASTAGQGAQPQHF,TGTGCCAGCACCGCTGGACAGGGTGCTCAGCCCCAGCATTTT
-,-,TRBJ2-2,TRBV27,CASSFSGTNTGELFF,TGTGCCAGCAGTTTCTCGGGCACTAACACCGGGGAGCTGTTTTTT
-,-,TRBJ2-1,TRBV30,CAWSVLSSGSYNEQFF,TGTGCCTGGAGTGTACTCTCTTCCGGCTCCTACAATGAGCAGTTCTTC
-,-,TRBJ2-1,TRBV19,CASSIGAYSYNEQFF,TGTGCCAGTAGTATAGGGGCGTACTCCTACAATGAGCAGTTCTTC
-,-,TRBJ2-7,TRBV10-3,CAISDKGIYEQYF,TGTGCCATCAGTGACAAGGGGATCTACGAGCAGTACTTC
TRBD1,-,TRBJ2-3,TRBV19,CASSLQGYGTDTQYF,TGTGCCAGTAGTTTACAGGGGTATGGCACAGATACGCAGTATTTT
TRBD2,-,TRBJ2-5,TRBV9,CASSASGAQETQYF,TGTGCCAGCAGCGCTAGCGGGGCCCAAGAGACCCAGTACTTC
-,-,TRBJ2-7,TRBV14,CASSTAPLYEQYF,TGTGCCAGCAGCACAGCCCCTCTCTACGAGCAGTACTTC
-,-,TRBJ1-2,TRBV30,CAWRRQAVHYGYTF,TGTGCCTGGAGGCGGCAGGCGGTTCACTATGGCTACACCTTC
-,-,TRBJ2-7,TRBV5-4,CASSLGSSYEQYF,TGTGCCAGCAGCCTCGGGAGCTCCTACGAGCAGTACTTC
-,once,TRBJ1-2,TRBV19,CASSTGMKYGYTF,TGTGCCAGTAGTACCGGGATGAAGTATGGCTACACCTTC
TRBD1,-,TRBJ1-5,TRBV19,CASSIVPGTGLNQPQHF,TGTGCCAGTAGTATAGTCCCTGGGACAGGGTTAAATCAGCCCCAGCATTTT
-,-,TRBJ1-5,TRBV6-5,CASRRGSNQPQHF,TGTGCCAGCCGCAGGGGATCGAATCAGCCCCAGCATTTT
-,-,TRBJ2-3,TRBV7-9,CASSSKDHPDTQYF,TGTGCCAGCAGCTCCAAGGACCATCCAGATACGCAGTATTTT
-,-,TRBJ1-1,TRBV2,CASSGGGRIGGEAFF,TGTGCCAGCAGTGGGGGCGGCCGTATCGGGGGTGAAGCTTTCTTT
-,-,TRBJ1-4,TRBV5-6,CASSRGPDVWEKLFF,TGTGCCAGCAGCCGGGGGCCGGACGTGTGGGAAAAACTGTTTTTT
TRBD1,-,TRBJ2-7,TRBV28,CASRDRGPRYEQYF,TGTGCCAGCAGGGACAGGGGGCCGAGGTACGAGCAGTACTTC
-,-,TRBJ2-5,TRBV10-3,CAISDPGGEETQYF,TGTGCCATCAGTGACCCCGGTGGGGAAGAGACCCAGTACTTC
TRBD1,-,TRBJ1-1,TRBV29-1,CSVEVRGRSGTEAFF,TGCAGCGTTGAGGTCAGGGGGCGTTCAGGGACTGAAGCTTTCTTT